Following are 11 T cell receptor beta chains from one sample sequenced in a study of blood T cell repertoires in COVID-19. Repertoires were generated with immunoSEQ multiplex PCR, while TCRdb's copy carries only in-frame clones and drops some. The sample carries about 89,000 clones, about nine tenths recorded once. Sequencing input: peripheral blood. The receptors come from a man in his 60s with acute or convalescent COVID-19.

The genes are TRBV7-9 and TRBJ1-4, with D uncertain. V lost 3 bases and J 0 bases, leaving 5 bases between the germline ends. This CDR3 comprises 14 residues. Germline CDR1 reads SEHNR; CDR2 reads FQNEAQ (reference sequence). CDR3 in DNA: TGTGCCAGCAGCTTTAGTGCAACTAATGAAAAACTGTTTTTT. It specifies CASSFSATNEKLFF.

This chain joins TRBV7-8 and TRBJ2-7, with a possible D match to TRBD1 (5 bases). Germline CDR1 reads SGHVS; CDR2 reads FQNEAQ. The CDR3 covers 15 residues. Trimming removed 0 bases from V and 4 bases from J, with 13 bases in between. This CDR3 is CASSLAEMGPYEQYF. The CDR3 region has the DNA TGTGCCAGCAGCTTAGCGGAGATGGGGCCTTACGAGCAGTACTTC.

The gene calls are TRBV30 and TRBJ2-2, with TRBD1 identical over 11 bases. This CDR3 contains 16 residues. The germline gives CDR1 GTSNPN, CDR2 SVGIG (reference sequence). V lost 2 bases, J lost 6 bases, and 8 bases stayed unmatched. The CDR3 reads CAWSFAGTGGAGELFF. In DNA, the CDR3 is TGTGCCTGGAGTTTCGCAGGGACAGGGGGTGCCGGGGAGCTGTTTTTT.

The chain couples TRBV27 to TRBJ1-3; no reliable D call. V was cut by 8 bases and J by 1 base, with 18 bases left in between. This CDR3 spans 16 amino acids. Germline lookup yields CDR1 MNHEY and CDR2 SMNVEV (reference sequence). CDR3 DNA sequence: TGTGCCAGCCGAAAAATAGCCTCGGGGTCTGGAAACACCATATATTTT. This encodes CASRKIASGSGNTIYF.

J is TRBJ1-2 and V is TRBV28; D call uncertain. Trimming shortened V by 6 bases and J by 4 bases, and 15 bases separated the two germline ends. The CDR3 is 14 residues long. CDR1 MDHEN and CDR2 SYDVKM come from the germline V gene. Here the CDR3 DNA reads TGTGCCAGCAGACCCCAGGTTCTGGGCTATGGCTACACCTTC. It yields the protein CASRPQVLGYGYTF.

The genes are TRBV19 and TRBJ1-3, with D hard to call. Germline loops: CDR1 LNHDA, CDR2 SQIVND (reference sequence). The CDR3 consists of 16 residues. The V end was cut by 1 base, the J end by 0 bases, with 10 bases between. Written as DNA, the CDR3 is TGTGCCAGTAGTATAGGAGGCACCGGCTCTGGAAACACCATATATTTT. Amino acids: CASSIGGTGSGNTIYF.

This clone occurred a few times. This chain joins TRBV19 and TRBJ1-6, with 8 bases identical to TRBD1. After removal of 7 bases from V and 5 bases from J, the junction contained 1 base not matched to a gene. Germline lookup yields CDR1 LNHDA and CDR2 SQIVND (reference sequence). This CDR3 comprises 13 residues. The CDR3 loop is CASNRGNNSPLHF. CDR3 sequence (DNA): TGTGCCAGTAACAGGGGGAATAATTCACCCCTCCACTTT.

The chain recombines TRBV18 with TRBJ1-1; 7 bases are shared with TRBD1. The junction had 5 bases not matched to a gene; V was cut back by 6 bases and J by 1 base. Per germline, CDR1 KGHSH and CDR2 LQKENI. CDR3 length equals 14 residues. The CDR3 sequence: CASSIGTENTEAFF. DNA for the CDR3: TGTGCCAGCTCGATTGGGACAGAGAACACTGAAGCTTTCTTT.

V and J are TRBV11-3 and TRBJ2-3, with D possibly matching TRBD2 (6 bases). The V and J ends lost 4 bases and 2 bases respectively, with 10 bases between them. The germline V gene has CDR1 SGHNT and CDR2 YENEEA. This CDR3 is 14 amino acids long. CDR3 in DNA: TGTGCCAGCAGCTCCCGGGACTCCACAGATACGCAGTATTTT. Translated: CASSSRDSTDTQYF.

This rearrangement joins TRBV7-9 to TRBJ2-1, with 8 positions matching TRBD2. The trim removed 1 base at V and 8 bases at J, leaving 10 bases unmatched. From germline, CDR1 is SEHNR and CDR2 FQNEAQ (reference sequence). The CDR3 extends over 16 amino acids. CDR3 coding DNA: TGTGCCAGCAGCTTAGAGGCGGCTAGCGGGTTCGATGAGCAGTTCTTC. It codes for CASSLEAASGFDEQFF.

The chain employs TRBV19 and TRBJ1-5; tentative D call: TRBD1 (6 bases). The V end was cut by 7 bases, the J end by 6 bases, with 13 bases between. From germline, CDR1 is LNHDA and CDR2 SQIVND (reference sequence). The CDR3 runs to 13 residues. The CDR3 region is CASNNRVGQPQHF. CDR3 DNA: TGTGCCAGTAATAACAGGGTCGGTCAGCCCCAGCATTTT. The full variable domain, in which reference TRBV19 and TRBJ1-5 provide the parts outside the CDR3, is DGGITQSPKYLFRKEGQNVTLSCEQNLNHDAMYWYRQDPGQGLRLIYYSQIVNDFQKGDIAEGYSVSREKKESFPLTVTSAQKNPTAFYLCASNNRVGQPQHFGDGTRLSIL.